This T cell receptor beta chain came from a study of blood T cells in healthy people across ages. Germline V CDR1 and CDR2: MNHEY, SVGAGI. The CDR3 runs 12 residues. The V end lost 6 bases, the J end lost 2 bases, and 6 bases lay between the germline ends. The sample holds many counts of this clonotype. A second PCR of roughly 6 to 12 cycles used a sample-barcoded 5' primer and a J-beta primer mix. TCRdb re-called the 5' RACE reads through MiXCR, storing one row per CDR3 protein. The sample records about 670,000 distinct CDR3 sequences, 40% to 45% being singletons. The TCR was taken from an elderly man in good health. Sequencing was performed on blood. The chain employs TRBV6-5 and TRBJ2-3, with D unresolved. In DNA, the CDR3 is TGTGCCAGCAGGCTCAACACAGATACGCAGTATTTT. As protein: CASRLNTDTQYF.